This is a list of T cell receptor beta chains from one sample in a study of blood T cell repertoires in COVID-19. Here immunoSEQ multiplex PCR was the method, and the copy in TCRdb shows in-frame clones only, minus some. The sample has approximately 160,000 clones, roughly 84% seen once. The sequencing sample was made of peripheral blood. These receptor sequences come from a woman aged 50 to 60 in a cohort sampled during active or convalescent COVID-19. Both conserved end residues are part of each CDR3. Each record gives: V gene, clone size, J gene, D gene, CDR3 protein, CDR3 DNA. The D gene is left open where the match is weak. Clone size is not always given. Where it is, it says once, few, many or a class for expanded clones.

V gene: TRBV15; clone size: once; J gene: TRBJ2-5; D gene: TRBD1; CDR3 protein: CATSSTGAHQETQYF; CDR3 DNA: TGTGCCACCAGCAGTACAGGGGCCCACCAAGAGACCCAGTACTTC
V gene: TRBV10-3; clone size: once; J gene: TRBJ2-7; D gene: NA; CDR3 protein: CAISAPGEQYF; CDR3 DNA: TGTGCCATCAGTGCCCCGGGGGAGCAGTACTTC
V gene: TRBV13; clone size: NA; J gene: TRBJ2-2; D gene: NA; CDR3 protein: CASSGPGRPLPGELFF; CDR3 DNA: TGTGCCAGCAGCGGACCCGGGAGACCCTTGCCCGGGGAGCTGTTTTTT
V gene: TRBV5-1; clone size: NA; J gene: TRBJ2-5; D gene: TRBD1; CDR3 protein: CASRPGTGEETQYF; CDR3 DNA: TGCGCCAGCAGACCCGGGACAGGGGAAGAGACCCAGTACTTC
V gene: TRBV3-1/TRBV3-2; clone size: NA; J gene: TRBJ1-6; D gene: NA; CDR3 protein: CASSLRGGDSPLHF; CDR3 DNA: TGTGCCAGCAGCTTAAGGGGGGGGGACTCACCCCTCCACTTT
V gene: TRBV10-2; clone size: NA; J gene: TRBJ1-2; D gene: NA; CDR3 protein: CASSDRDGYTF; CDR3 DNA: TGCGCCAGCAGTGACAGGGATGGCTACACCTTC
V gene: TRBV30; clone size: NA; J gene: TRBJ2-7; D gene: NA; CDR3 protein: CACAQSNYEQYF; CDR3 DNA: TGTGCCTGTGCGCAAAGTAACTACGAGCAGTACTTC
V gene: TRBV24-1; clone size: NA; J gene: TRBJ1-5; D gene: NA; CDR3 protein: CATSSGLFQPQHF; CDR3 DNA: TGTGCCACCAGTAGCGGGCTCTTTCAGCCCCAGCATTTT
V gene: TRBV5-1; clone size: NA; J gene: TRBJ1-2; D gene: NA; CDR3 protein: CASSRTVDGGYTF; CDR3 DNA: TGCGCCAGCAGCCGGACAGTGGACGGCGGCTACACCTTC
V gene: TRBV9; clone size: NA; J gene: TRBJ1-4; D gene: TRBD1; CDR3 protein: CASSVAGTGDEKLFF; CDR3 DNA: TGTGCCAGCAGCGTAGCCGGGACAGGGGATGAAAAACTGTTTTTT
V gene: TRBV5-1; clone size: NA; J gene: TRBJ2-5; D gene: TRBD1; CDR3 protein: CASSLGEQGLGTQYF; CDR3 DNA: TGCGCCAGCAGCTTGGGGGAACAGGGGTTGGGGACCCAGTACTTC
V gene: TRBV29-1; clone size: NA; J gene: TRBJ2-7; D gene: NA; CDR3 protein: CSVRRDRYEQYF; CDR3 DNA: TGCAGCGTCCGGCGGGATCGCTACGAGCAGTACTTC
V gene: TRBV18; clone size: NA; J gene: TRBJ1-1; D gene: NA; CDR3 protein: CASSSKTALRNTEAFF; CDR3 DNA: TGTGCCAGCTCAAGTAAAACGGCACTAAGGAACACTGAAGCTTTCTTT
V gene: TRBV12-3/TRBV12-4; clone size: NA; J gene: TRBJ1-6; D gene: NA; CDR3 protein: CASRTQGSPLHF; CDR3 DNA: TGTGCCAGCAGGACTCAAGGTTCACCCCTCCACTTT
V gene: TRBV10-3; clone size: NA; J gene: TRBJ1-6; D gene: NA; CDR3 protein: CAISDRVGNSPLHF; CDR3 DNA: TGTGCCATCAGTGACAGGGTGGGGAATTCACCCCTCCACTTT
V gene: TRBV9; clone size: NA; J gene: TRBJ1-1; D gene: NA; CDR3 protein: CASSAQQGWETEAFF; CDR3 DNA: TGTGCCAGCAGCGCCCAACAGGGCTGGGAGACTGAAGCTTTCTTT